Included here is one TCR beta chain sequence, with context. The sample's time point: blood 4 weeks post-SBRT, at nephrectomy. Sample treatment: 15 Gy SBRT to primary tumor, nephrectomy 4 weeks later. Nephrectomy followed 15 Gy stereotactic body radiation by 4 weeks. This entry is derived from a study of radiation and T cells in renal cell carcinoma. This CDR3 comprises 13 residues. Trimming left V 6 bases short and J 2 bases short, with 10 bases between. Germline CDR1 reads MNHNY; CDR2 reads SVGAGI (reference sequence). Using immunoSEQ multiplex PCR, the repertoire was profiled, and TCRdb retains in-frame clones only, with some absent. The sample has some 80,000 clones; less than 85% are singletons.

V gene TRBV6-6 combines with J gene TRBJ2-5; either TRBD1 or TRBD2 may supply D (5 bases each). The sample here was blood, taken from a patient whose treatment included radiotherapy and nephrectomy. The sequence derives from a woman aged 60-75 years with renal cell carcinoma. The DNA of the CDR3 is TGTGCCAGCAGGGGGACGGATCAAGAGACCCAGTACTTC. Translating it yields CASRGTDQETQYF.